Sequencing of this TCR beta chain was carried out in a study of blood T cell repertoires in COVID-19. Method: immunoSEQ multiplex PCR; TCRdb's copy keeps in-frame clones and lacks some. The table records 120,000 or so clones, about four fifths of them present only once. The CDR3 is 15 amino acids. From germline, CDR1 is MDHEN and CDR2 SYDVKM. Trimming removed 6 bases from V and 0 bases from J; junction bases left unmatched: 7. Points on this clone: Other DNA sequences in this specimen translate into the identical CDR3.

This sequence was found in a man older than 75 with active or convalescent COVID-19. The gene calls are TRBV28 and TRBJ1-2, with 7 bases matching TRBD1. The sequenced material came from peripheral blood. CDR3 coding DNA: TGTGCCAGCAGGCGACAGGGATACTCTAACTATGGCTACACCTTC. The encoded protein is CASRRQGYSNYGYTF.